Here is one TCR beta chain with its context. What antigen it recognizes has not been identified. The input lacks base qualities; no much larger clone sits a single base away. The CDR3 spans 13 residues, from the cysteine through the phenylalanine. Of all the DNA, just the CDR3 is kept, 39 bases in frame from base 1. The germline V gene encodes CDR1 SEHNR and CDR2 FQNEAQ (reference sequence). V ends up 10 bases short and J 1 base short, with an unmatched junction base count of 4. This sample is drawn from a study of T-cell memory formation after mild COVID-19 (dated by TCRdb to 2020 to 2023). The study in broad terms: TCR sequence clusters from the two donors were found to be largely donor specific. The cohort comprised two young, previously healthy adult volunteers, one female and one male. In a couple of donors, T-cell clones that expanded and contracted after mild COVID-19 were followed by sequencing TCRalpha and TCRbeta repertoires longitudinally. Overall study results and their limits: Whether the second-wave clones peaking on day 37 were SARS-CoV-2 specific was not confirmed. Contracting CD4+ clones appeared mostly in the CM and EM memory subsets, whereas CD8+ clones were enriched in EMRA. Balanced CD4/CD8 phenotypes were observed for clones contracting from day 15 to 85, whereas a bias towards CD4+ was observed for a second wave of clones expanding from day 15 to 37. Some responding clones were found in pre-infection memory, which suggests that pre-existing cross-reactive memory T cells took part in the SARS-CoV-2 response. The study included only a couple of mild cases, and larger cohorts that include severe cases with pre-infection samples were judged to be necessary.

Ficoll-Paque density gradient centrifugation was the method used to isolate PBMCs. Sequencer: Illumina NovaSeq 6000. Using 5'RACE with constant-segment primers, TCRalpha and TCRbeta cDNA libraries were constructed, with sample barcodes and unique molecular identifiers added in the process. RNA was extracted from every sample with Trizol reagent. Amplification of the libraries took two PCR steps, and the second step added a second sample barcode plus Illumina TruSeq adapters. Libraries were sequenced on an Illumina NovaSeq with 2 x 150 bp paired-end reads. Per the authors' processing: With migec v1.2.7, reads were demultiplexed and then collapsed into UMI-guided consensus sequences. Using mixcr v2.1.11, UMI consensuses were aligned to TRA and TRB V and J templates and then assembled into clonotypes. A clonotype was counted as expanded or contracted only when both edgeR and NoisET called the clonotype significant, with the noise models trained on biological replicates. For edgeR calls, the cutoffs were a false discovery rate-adjusted p below 0.01 and a log2 fold-change threshold of 1. As an exploratory analysis of dynamics, max-normalized trajectories of the 1000 most abundant clonotypes were examined with PCA combined with hierarchical clustering. Each responding clone was given a CD4 or CD8 phenotype based on the CD4+ and CD8+ repertoires, which had been sequenced separately. The public reads were reanalyzed by TCRdb: fastp trimming at Q25, MiXCR alignment, in-frame beta chains only. Every entry covers one CDR3 protein and lists the most common genes and DNA from its rows. The V and J calls and clone size are TCRdb's, not the authors'. This sample gives about 110,000 distinct CDR3 sequences in total; around 12% of them show up just once. The ten largest account for under 30% of the sample.

The receptor was isolated from an adult woman who had mild COVID-19 (a few samples of this study predate the infection). The sample titles of this study are shuffled in the database, so cell type and time point are left out; the donor was told from shared clones. Sequencing input: PBMCs or a T cell subset sorted from them (not recorded which). This chain is built from TRBV7-9 and TRBJ2-7, and 10 junctional nucleotides match TRBD2. The nucleotide sequence is TGTGCCACCGGGACTAGCGAGTCCTACGAGCAGTACTTC. This is translated as CATGTSESYEQYF.